The rows below give T cell receptor beta chains drawn from one sample of a study of blood T cell repertoires in COVID-19. Clones were read by immunoSEQ multiplex PCR, and TCRdb kept only the in-frame ones, dropping some. This sample yields roughly 380,000 clones, of which 89% are seen a single time; 1.5% to 1.8% belongs to the top ten. The material sequenced was peripheral blood. The receptor source for this set is a woman in her 40s with COVID-19, enrolled during active disease. CDR3s include the opening cysteine and the closing phenylalanine or tryptophan. A D gene is named only where the DNA matches it firmly.

J,D,V,CDR3,DNA
TRBJ1-5,TRBD1,TRBV19,CASSARTGKDQPQHF,TGTGCCAGTAGTGCCCGGACAGGGAAGGATCAGCCCCAGCATTTT
TRBJ1-2,-,TRBV28,CASSWADTNYGYTF,TGTGCCAGCAGTTGGGCAGACACGAACTATGGCTACACCTTC
TRBJ2-3,-,TRBV4-3,CASSQDQGGITDTQYF,TGCGCCAGCAGCCAAGATCAGGGAGGCATCACAGATACGCAGTATTTT
TRBJ2-1,TRBD2,TRBV7-2,CASSLGAAGVNEQFF,TGTGCCAGCAGCTTAGGGGCAGCGGGAGTTAATGAGCAGTTCTTC
TRBJ2-3,TRBD2,TRBV5-5,CASSLLAGLTDTQYF,TGTGCCAGCAGCTTACTAGCGGGGCTCACAGATACGCAGTATTTT
TRBJ1-5,TRBD1,TRBV2,CASSQDRGRNQPQHF,TGTGCCAGCAGTCAAGACAGGGGGCGCAATCAGCCCCAGCATTTT
TRBJ1-5,-,TRBV7-2,CASSLGRESQPQHF,TGTGCCAGCAGCTTAGGCCGGGAGAGTCAGCCCCAGCATTTT
TRBJ1-2,TRBD1,TRBV7-2,CASSLPGQGGYTF,TGTGCCAGCAGCCTTCCTGGACAGGGTGGCTACACCTTC
TRBJ2-1,TRBD2,TRBV4-2,CASSQDLITSGRPEQFF,TGTGCCAGCAGCCAAGATCTGATAACTAGCGGGCGTCCTGAGCAGTTCTTC
TRBJ2-2,TRBD1,TRBV2,CASSTQGQGNTGELFF,TGTGCCAGCAGCACGCAGGGACAGGGGAACACCGGGGAGCTGTTTTTT
TRBJ1-1,TRBD1,TRBV28,CASRLYRGPSTEAFF,TGTGCCAGCAGACTATACAGGGGGCCTAGCACTGAAGCTTTCTTT
TRBJ1-3,-,TRBV4-3,CASSQEAGTSISGNTIYF,TGCGCCAGCAGCCAGGAAGCTGGGACATCGATCTCTGGAAACACCATATATTTT
TRBJ1-5,-,TRBV28,CASSPEEGLSNQPQHF,TGTGCCAGCAGTCCCGAGGAGGGGCTAAGCAATCAGCCCCAGCATTTT
TRBJ1-2,TRBD1,TRBV6-4,CASSSETGGVYGYTF,TGTGCCAGCAGCAGCGAGACAGGGGGAGTCTATGGCTACACCTTC
TRBJ2-5,TRBD1,TRBV7-3,CASSLSGQGLETQYF,TGTGCCAGCAGCTTATCCGGACAGGGCCTAGAGACCCAGTACTTC
TRBJ1-2,TRBD1,TRBV7-9,CASSLGQGLYGYTF,TGTGCCAGCAGCTTAGGACAGGGGTTATATGGCTACACCTTC
TRBJ2-7,TRBD2,TRBV2,CAIRTSGAPYEQYF,TGTGCCATCCGGACTAGCGGGGCCCCCTACGAGCAGTACTTC
TRBJ2-3,TRBD2,TRBV18,CASSPWASGVPDTQYF,TGTGCCAGCTCACCATGGGCTAGCGGGGTCCCAGATACGCAGTATTTT
TRBJ1-3,-,TRBV10-3,CAISESYHRAFISGNTIYF,TGTGCCATCAGTGAGTCGTATCACAGGGCCTTTATCTCTGGAAACACCATATATTTT
TRBJ2-2,TRBD1,TRBV6-1,CASSDRQGITGELFF,TGTGCCAGCAGTGACCGACAGGGGATCACCGGGGAGCTGTTTTTT
TRBJ2-2,-,TRBV6-1,CASSELSSNTGELFF,TGTGCCAGCAGTGAACTTTCTTCCAACACCGGGGAGCTGTTTTTT
TRBJ2-2,TRBD1,TRBV19,CASSSTTGGLGNTGELFF,TGTGCCAGTAGCTCTACGACAGGGGGATTAGGGAACACCGGGGAGCTGTTTTTT
TRBJ2-1,TRBD2,TRBV4-2,CASSQGEGHNEQFF,TGTGCCAGCAGCCAAGGGGAGGGCCACAATGAGCAGTTCTTC
TRBJ2-2,TRBD1,TRBV5-1,CASSPGTANTGELFF,TGCGCCAGCAGCCCCGGGACAGCGAACACCGGGGAGCTGTTTTTT
TRBJ2-3,TRBD1,TRBV6-6,CASSPGTVDTQYF,TGTGCCAGCAGCCCCGGGACAGTAGATACGCAGTATTTT
TRBJ2-1,-,TRBV30,CAWSVYGGPYNEQFF,TGTGCCTGGAGTGTGTACGGGGGACCCTACAATGAGCAGTTCTTC
TRBJ1-3,-,TRBV28,CASSLGEVSGNTIYF,TGTGCCAGCAGTTTAGGGGAGGTCTCTGGAAACACCATATATTTT
TRBJ1-2,TRBD1,TRBV7-9,CASSPWGTGYGYTF,TGTGCCAGCAGCCCATGGGGGACAGGCTATGGCTACACCTTC